The 21 T cell receptor beta chains reported below all come from one sample, sequenced in a study of cytotoxic CD8 clonotypes in ibrutinib-treated CLL. Data came from immunoSEQ multiplex PCR; TCRdb stores just in-frame clones and leaves some out. The table has some 46,000 clones, roughly 76% seen once; the top ten hold 10% to 15%. The sample in question was PBMCs, obtained after 12 months of ibrutinib treatment. These receptors all stem from a human donor with chronic lymphocytic leukemia.

The rearrangement joins TRBV6-6 to TRBJ1-5; 8 bases map to TRBD1. The trim removed 1 base at V and 5 bases at J, leaving 4 bases unmatched. Germline CDR1 reads MNHNY; CDR2 reads SVGAGI (reference sequence). The length of the CDR3 is 15 residues. As DNA, the CDR3 is TGTGCCAGCAGTTACTTCAACAGGGGGGATCAGCCCCAGCATTTT. This sequence encodes CASSYFNRGDQPQHF.

This clone was seen a few times. The chain links TRBV4-1 to TRBJ1-5; D uncertain. The CDR3 runs to 15 residues. The ends were cut back, 0 bases at V and 1 base at J, with 7 bases in the middle. Per the germline V gene, CDR1 is MGHRA and CDR2 is YSYEKL. The CDR3 reads CASSQDSASNQPQHF. The CDR3 DNA reads TGCGCCAGCAGCCAAGACTCGGCGAGCAATCAGCCCCAGCATTTT.

V and J are TRBV18 and TRBJ1-2, with 8 bases fitting TRBD1. The germline CDR1 and CDR2 sequences are KGHSH and LQKENI. CDR3 length equals 13 residues. V trimming: 6 bases; J trimming: 3 bases; junction bases outside the gene matches: 3. CDR3 in DNA: TGTGCCAGCTCCATGACAGGGGACTATGGCTACACCTTC. Amino acids: CASSMTGDYGYTF.

CDR3 sequence reads: CASSQDLTGGRETQYF. CDR3 bases: TGCGCCAGCAGCCAAGATTTAACGGGGGGGCGAGAGACCCAGTACTTC. The chain employs TRBV4-1 and TRBJ2-5, with 8 nucleotides matching TRBD2. The CDR3 sequence is 16 residues long. V was clipped by 0 bases and J by 4 bases; unmatched bases: 7. Germline-derived CDR1 and CDR2 are MGHRA and YSYEKL.

The gene calls are TRBV28 and TRBJ2-1, with 9 bases matching TRBD1. Losses at the gene ends were 6 bases for V and 2 bases for J; bases not matched to a gene: 8. The CDR3 contains 16 residues. Germline V CDR1 and CDR2: MDHEN, SYDVKM. CDR3 in amino acids: CASRSTGGRPYNEQFF. CDR3 bases: TGTGCCAGCAGGTCGACAGGGGGTAGGCCCTACAATGAGCAGTTCTTC.

This chain connects TRBV27 to TRBJ1-5; 7 positions match TRBD1. After removal of 2 bases from V and 7 bases from J, the junction contained 8 bases not matched to a gene. The CDR3 is made up of 15 amino acids. CDR1 and CDR2 (germline): MNHEY, SMNVEV (reference sequence). CDR3: CASSLTWQGVQPQHF. For the CDR3, the DNA is TGTGCCAGCAGTTTAACCTGGCAGGGGGTGCAGCCCCAGCATTTT.

This chain joins TRBV7-9 and TRBJ1-2; D unresolved. Trimming took 8 bases from V and 4 from J, leaving 17 bases between them. The CDR3 runs to 14 residues. CDR1 SEHNR and CDR2 FQNEAQ come from the germline V gene (reference sequence). CDR3 region: CASGRTAYAYGYTF. CDR3 DNA sequence: TGTGCCAGCGGTAGGACGGCTTATGCCTATGGCTACACCTTC.

In this sample, this clone turned up once. CDR3 region: CASSYVRGAGELFF. The DNA for the CDR3 is TGTGCCAGCAGTTACGTCAGGGGCGCCGGGGAGCTGTTTTTT. The chain employs TRBV6-6 and TRBJ2-2; D is perhaps TRBD1 (6 bases). The CDR3 has 14 amino acids. Germline CDR1 MNHNY, CDR2 SVGAGI (reference sequence). V lost 2 bases and J 6 bases, leaving 10 bases between the germline ends.

The chain joins TRBV28 to TRBJ2-3; 7 bases are shared with TRBD1. V lost 2 bases, J lost 2 bases, and 4 bases stayed unmatched. The CDR3 is 15 amino acids. Germline loops: CDR1 MDHEN, CDR2 SYDVKM. CDR3 loop: CASSLPTGITDTQYF. The CDR3 region has the DNA TGTGCCAGCAGTTTACCGACAGGGATCACAGATACGCAGTATTTT.

The rearrangement links TRBV6-1 to TRBJ1-5; a weak D match, TRBD1 (6 bases). Germline assignment: CDR1 MNHNS and CDR2 SASEGT. V lost 5 bases, J lost 0 bases, and 11 bases lay in between. There are 15 residues in the CDR3. CDR3 sequence reads: CASSWTADSNQPQHF. The DNA of the CDR3 is TGTGCCAGCAGTTGGACAGCCGATAGCAATCAGCCCCAGCATTTT.

This clone was recorded once. V gene TRBV18 combines with J gene TRBJ1-1; 8 bases are a match to TRBD1. V was pared by 3 bases and J by 0 bases, with 3 bases of the junction left unmatched. This CDR3 spans 15 amino acids. CDR1 is KGHSH and CDR2 is LQKENI in the germline V gene. The CDR3 spells CASSPGQALNTEAFF. In DNA, the CDR3 is TGTGCCAGCTCACCGGGACAGGCGCTGAACACTGAAGCTTTCTTT.

V usage is TRBV5-4 and J usage is TRBJ1-2; TRBD1 agrees at 7 bases. The CDR3 totals 11 residues. The V segment lost 5 bases and the J segment 13 bases; nucleotides outside the gene matches: 8. Germline V gene sequence: CDR1 SGHNT, CDR2 YYREEE (reference sequence). The CDR3 region is CASSTRGQCTF. The CDR3 bases are TGTGCCAGCAGTACGAGGGGGCAGTGCACCTTC.

The rearrangement links TRBV19 to TRBJ1-2; the match to TRBD1 covers 7 bases. Germline CDR1 LNHDA, CDR2 SQIVND (reference sequence). CDR3 length: 14 amino acids. The ends lost 6 bases at V and 2 bases at J; junction bases unmatched: 6. The CDR3 sequence is CASSATGSNYGYTF. The CDR3 DNA is TGTGCCAGTAGCGCGACAGGGTCAAACTATGGCTACACCTTC.

The chain links TRBV5-1 to TRBJ2-5; 8 nucleotides match TRBD1. Germline V gene sequence: CDR1 SGHRS, CDR2 YFSETQ. CDR3 length: 14 residues. V shed 7 bases and J 5 bases; nucleotides not matched to a gene: 10. CDR3 loop: CASFRTGSLETQYF. The CDR3 DNA follows: TGCGCCAGCTTCCGGACAGGGAGTCTTGAGACCCAGTACTTC.

The rearrangement links TRBV18 to TRBJ1-4; 8 bases are a match to TRBD1. The CDR3 runs 14 residues. Germline V gives CDR1 KGHSH, CDR2 LQKENI. V lost 2 bases and J lost 5; bases outside the gene matches: 1. CDR3 DNA: TGTGCCAGCTCACCAAGGACAGGGAATGAAAAACTGTTTTTT. Encoded protein: CASSPRTGNEKLFF. Supplemented by reference TRBV18 and TRBJ1-4, the full variable domain reads NAGVMQNPRHLVRRRGQEARLRCSPMKGHSHVYWYRQLPEEGLKFMVYLQKENIIDESGMPKERFSAEFPKEGPSILRIQQVVRGDSAAYFCASSPRTGNEKLFFGSGTQLSVL.

V is TRBV6-1 and J is TRBJ2-1; D uncertain. Germline CDR1 and CDR2: MNHNS and SASEGT. This CDR3 is 11 amino acids long. V was pared by 8 bases and J by 3 bases, with 5 bases between. Here the CDR3 reads CASLSYNEQFF. The CDR3 DNA reads TGTGCCAGCTTGAGCTACAATGAGCAGTTCTTC.

The gene calls are TRBV5-8 and TRBJ2-2; 7 positions agree with TRBD2. This CDR3 has 14 amino acids. Germline CDR1 SGHTS, CDR2 YDEGEE. The junction had 1 base not matched to a gene; V was cut back by 2 bases and J by 3 bases. CDR3 amino acids: CASSFAGDTGELFF. DNA of the CDR3: TGTGCCAGCAGCTTTGCGGGGGACACCGGGGAGCTGTTTTTT.

This chain links TRBV5-1 with TRBJ1-2; TRBD1 matches at 9 bases. The germline gives CDR1 SGHRS, CDR2 YFSETQ. Trimming cost V 4 bases and J 7 bases; bases outside gene matches: 8. This CDR3 is built from 14 residues. In DNA form, the CDR3 reads TGCGCCAGCAGCCCGACAGGGGGTAAGCTTGGCTACACCTTC. Its protein is CASSPTGGKLGYTF.

This clone has just a few counts. The rearrangement joins TRBV15 to TRBJ1-1; the match to TRBD1 covers 7 bases. The CDR3 spans 16 residues. Looked up from germline, CDR1 is LNHNV and CDR2 is YYDKDF (reference sequence). Trimming removed 6 bases from V and 1 base from J; junction bases left unmatched: 11. The DNA for the CDR3 is TGTGCCACCAGTAGACCCAGGGGGGTGGGGAACACTGAAGCTTTCTTT. This codes for CATSRPRGVGNTEAFF.

The V gene is TRBV30, the J gene TRBJ1-1, with D perhaps matching TRBD1 (5 bases). This CDR3 contains 13 residues. Trimming removed 0 bases at V and 7 bases at J, with 12 bases between. Germline V gene data show CDR1 as GTSNPN and CDR2 as SVGIG (reference sequence). The CDR3, as DNA: TGTGCCTGGAGTGTACGGGGGGGAATTGAAGCTTTCTTT. Amino acid sequence: CAWSVRGGIEAFF.

The chain employs TRBV7-9 and TRBJ1-4; TRBD1 matches 9 bases. CDR1 and CDR2 (germline): SEHNR, FQNEAQ (reference sequence). CDR3 size: 14 residues. Unmatched junction bases numbered 6, after V lost 5 bases and J lost 8 bases. CDR3 amino acids: CASSTQGAEEKLFF. In DNA, the CDR3 is TGTGCCAGCAGCACACAGGGGGCGGAGGAAAAACTGTTTTTT.